This T cell receptor (beta chain) was found in a study of vaccination effects on CD4 cells after COVID-19. The germline V and J ends were trimmed by 0 bases and 7 bases, with 7 bases remaining between them. CDR1 is LGHNA, CDR2 YNFKEQ, per germline. The CDR3 is 13 residues long. Details on this clone: The antigen remains unidentified.

Clones were read by immunoSEQ multiplex PCR, and TCRdb kept only the in-frame ones, dropping some. Of approximately 24,000 clones listed, more than 70% were seen once; the top ten hold approximately 10%. Before sequencing, viral peptide pools were used by the ViraFEST assay to expand antigen-specific CD4+ T cells. Cultured cells yielded isolated CD4+ T cells after 10 days. Testing of the vaccine recipients showed negative nucleocapsid antibodies and no prior SARS-CoV-2 infection. Findings of the study overall: Marked clonal contraction of both clone types appeared late after vaccination.

The chain joins TRBV4-2 to TRBJ1-5; no firm D call. The input for sequencing was CD4+ T cells from PBMCs cultured with HCoV-NL63 spike peptides, taken before COVID-19 vaccination. The origin of this receptor is a human donor who received a COVID-19 vaccine. The CDR3 region has the DNA TGTGCCAGCAGCCAAGATTATCGGCAGCCCCAGCATTTT. Translating gives CASSQDYRQPQHF.